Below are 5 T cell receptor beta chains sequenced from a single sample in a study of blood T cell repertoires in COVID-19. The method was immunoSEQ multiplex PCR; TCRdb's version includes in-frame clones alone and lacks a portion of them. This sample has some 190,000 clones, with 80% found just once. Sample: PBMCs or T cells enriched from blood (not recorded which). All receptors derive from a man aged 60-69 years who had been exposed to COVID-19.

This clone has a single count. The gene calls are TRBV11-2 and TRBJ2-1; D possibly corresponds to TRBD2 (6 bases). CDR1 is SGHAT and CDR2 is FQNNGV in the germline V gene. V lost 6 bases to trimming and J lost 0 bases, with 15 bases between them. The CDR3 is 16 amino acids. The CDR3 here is CASRLPGRSSYNEQFF. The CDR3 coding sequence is TGTGCCAGCAGGTTACCAGGGAGGTCCTCCTACAATGAGCAGTTCTTC.

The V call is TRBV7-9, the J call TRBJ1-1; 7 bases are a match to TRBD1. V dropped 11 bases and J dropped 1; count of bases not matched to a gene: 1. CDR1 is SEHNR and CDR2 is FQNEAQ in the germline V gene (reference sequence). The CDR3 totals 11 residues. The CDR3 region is CAQGENTEAFF. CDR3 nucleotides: TGTGCCCAGGGGGAGAACACTGAAGCTTTCTTT. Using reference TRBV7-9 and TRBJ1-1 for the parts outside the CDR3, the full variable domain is DTGVSQNPRHKITKRGQNVTFRCDPISEHNRLYWYRQTLGQGPEFLTYFQNEAQLEKSRLLSDRFSAERPKGSFSTLEIQRTEQGDSAMYLCAQGENTEAFFGQGTRLTVV.

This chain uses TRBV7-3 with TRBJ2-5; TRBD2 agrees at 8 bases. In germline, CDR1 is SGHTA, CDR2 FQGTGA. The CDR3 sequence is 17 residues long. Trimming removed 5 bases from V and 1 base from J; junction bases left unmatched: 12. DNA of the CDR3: TGTGCCAGCAGCCGGGCGGACGGGCGGGAGGCCCAAGAGACCCAGTACTTC. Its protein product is CASSRADGREAQETQYF. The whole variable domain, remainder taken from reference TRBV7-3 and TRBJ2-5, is GAGVSQTPSNKVTEKGKYVELRCDPISGHTALYWYRQSLGQGPEFLIYFQGTGAADDSGLPNDRFFAVRPEGSVSTLKIQRTERGDSAVYLCASSRADGREAQETQYFGPGTRLLVL.

For the CDR3, the DNA is TGTGCCAGCAGGAGGGACATCGGGCTAACTAATGAAAAACTGTTTTTT. Its protein product is CASRRDIGLTNEKLFF. The genes are TRBV2 and TRBJ1-4; tentative D call: TRBD1 (6 bases). Germline V CDR1 and CDR2: SNHLY, FYNNEI. This CDR3 has 16 amino acids. V was shortened by 6 bases and J by 1 base, with 15 bases between the two germline ends.

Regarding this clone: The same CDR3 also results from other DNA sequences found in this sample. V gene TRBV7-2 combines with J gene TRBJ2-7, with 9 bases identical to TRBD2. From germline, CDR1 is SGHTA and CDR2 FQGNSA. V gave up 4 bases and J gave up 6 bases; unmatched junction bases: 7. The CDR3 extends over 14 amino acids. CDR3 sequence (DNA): TGTGCCAGCAGCTCCCCGGGACTAGCTGGCGAGCAGTACTTC. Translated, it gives CASSSPGLAGEQYF.